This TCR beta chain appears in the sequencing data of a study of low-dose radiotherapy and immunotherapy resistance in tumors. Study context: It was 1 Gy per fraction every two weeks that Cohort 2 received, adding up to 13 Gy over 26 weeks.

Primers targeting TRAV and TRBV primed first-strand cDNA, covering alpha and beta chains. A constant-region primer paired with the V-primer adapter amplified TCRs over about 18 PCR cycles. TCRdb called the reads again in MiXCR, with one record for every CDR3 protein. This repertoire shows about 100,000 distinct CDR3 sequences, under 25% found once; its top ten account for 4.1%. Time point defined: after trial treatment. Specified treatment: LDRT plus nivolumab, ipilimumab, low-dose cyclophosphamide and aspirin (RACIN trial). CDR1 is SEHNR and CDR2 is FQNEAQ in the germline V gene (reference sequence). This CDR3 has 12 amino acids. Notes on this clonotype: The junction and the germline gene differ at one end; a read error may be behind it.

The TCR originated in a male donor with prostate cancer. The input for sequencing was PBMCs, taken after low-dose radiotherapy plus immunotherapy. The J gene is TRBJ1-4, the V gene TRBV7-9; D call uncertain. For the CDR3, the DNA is TGTGCCAGCAGCCGCCCGGATGAGAAACTGTTTTTT. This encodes CASSRPDEKLFF.